The clone carrying this T cell receptor (beta chain) was counted between two and nine times. The source of the sample is a study of cytomegalovirus exposure and HLA in healthy donors. This CDR3 is built from 13 residues. V gave up 8 bases and J gave up 3 bases, with 10 bases separating them. Germline V gene sequence: CDR1 LNHDA, CDR2 SQIVND (reference sequence). Researchers ran the PCR with 60 Vbeta and 13 Jbeta primers. Profiling relied on immunoSEQ multiplex PCR, and the TCRdb table lists in-frame clones only, not all of them. The sample lists more than 100,000 clones; 74% were seen once. This sequence was found in a woman aged 45-60 years in good health and CMV-seropositive. The chain joins TRBV19 to TRBJ2-2; a weak D match, TRBD1 (5 bases). The specimen was PBMCs. CDR3 residues: CASGRVDTGELFF. The CDR3 DNA reads TGTGCCAGTGGCAGGGTGGACACCGGGGAGCTGTTTTTT.